What follows are 10 T cell receptor beta chains derived from one specimen sequenced in a study of blood T cell repertoires in COVID-19. Assay: immunoSEQ multiplex PCR; the TCRdb copy retains only in-frame clones and omits some. Among tens of thousands of clones, roughly 88% were seen once, and the ten largest hold around 26%. Sample: peripheral blood. These TCRs come from a man between 50 and 59 years old with active or convalescent COVID-19.

The rearrangement joins TRBV18 to TRBJ1-4; 8 nucleotides agree with TRBD1. V lost 3 bases and J lost 11; bases outside the gene matches: 14. CDR1 and CDR2 (germline): KGHSH, LQKENI. The CDR3 contains 16 residues. The chain's CDR3 is CASSPQLTRDRLKLFF. CDR3 bases: TGTGCCAGCTCACCTCAATTAACTCGGGACAGGCTGAAACTGTTTTTT.

The CDR3 is CASRGLAGSQLGNEQFF. The CDR3 DNA is TGTGCCAGTAGGGGACTAGCGGGATCCCAATTGGGAAATGAGCAGTTCTTC. V usage is TRBV19 and J usage is TRBJ2-1; 13 bases agree with TRBD2. CDR1 and CDR2 from the germline V gene are LNHDA and SQIVND (reference sequence). V shed 6 bases, J shed 7 bases, and the junction held 12 bases outside the gene matches. The CDR3 is made up of 17 amino acids.

V gene TRBV4-1 combines with J gene TRBJ2-3; 10 positions match TRBD2. The V gene's germline CDR1 is MGHRA and CDR2 YSYEKL. The V and J ends lost 4 bases and 4 bases, in that order; junction bases with no gene match: 11. This CDR3 region has 17 residues. CDR3 in amino acids: CASSPLSASGSPDTQYF. The CDR3 DNA reads as TGCGCCAGCAGCCCACTTAGCGCTAGCGGGAGTCCAGATACGCAGTATTTT.

The V and J genes are TRBV18 and TRBJ2-6, with 10 nucleotides matching TRBD1. Germline values: CDR1 KGHSH, CDR2 LQKENI. The CDR3 sequence is 17 residues long. Trimming took 6 bases from V and 2 from J; bases not matched to a gene: 7. The CDR3 DNA sequence: TGTGCCAGCTCGCCGAGACAGGGGGCAACTGGGGCCAACGTCCTGACTTTC. Amino acid sequence: CASSPRQGATGANVLTF.

The genes are TRBV10-3 and TRBJ1-5; 7 bases line up with TRBD1. CDR1 and CDR2 from the germline V gene are ENHRY and SYGVKD. The CDR3 loop spans 14 amino acids. Losses at the gene ends were 5 bases for V and 4 bases for J; bases not matched to a gene: 5. In nucleotides, the CDR3 is TGTGCCATCAGTACTGGCAGGGGGAATCAGCCCCAGCATTTT. It encodes CAISTGRGNQPQHF.

Written as DNA, the CDR3 is TGTGCCAGCAGTTACTCGAAGAGGGGGTGGGACTACGAGCAGTACTTC. This gives the protein CASSYSKRGWDYEQYF. The V and J genes are TRBV6-5 and TRBJ2-7; D possibly corresponds to TRBD1 (6 bases). V shed 0 bases and J shed 3 bases, with 15 bases lying between them. The CDR3 is made up of 16 amino acids. Per germline, CDR1 MNHEY and CDR2 SVGAGI.

The chain employs TRBV4-3 and TRBJ1-2; 9 positions agree with TRBD1. The CDR3 is made up of 14 amino acids. With V trimmed by 4 bases and J by 4 bases, 4 bases remained unmatched. Germline CDR1 and CDR2: LGHNA and YSLEER. DNA of the CDR3: TGCGCCAGCAGCCCGGGACAGGGTGCCTATGGCTACACCTTC. This codes for CASSPGQGAYGYTF.

The CDR3 here is CASSSGTGFFFF. The CDR3 region has the DNA TGTGCCAGCAGCTCCGGGACAGGTTTCTTTTTCTTT. This chain uses TRBV7-9 with TRBJ1-1; 8 nucleotides match TRBD1. Per the germline V gene, CDR1 is SEHNR and CDR2 is FQNEAQ (reference sequence). CDR3 length equals 12 residues. V trimming: 4 bases; J trimming: 13 bases; junction bases outside the gene matches: 8.

This rearrangement joins TRBV6-6 to TRBJ2-3; 7 nucleotides align to TRBD2. CDR1 MNHNY and CDR2 SVGAGI come from the germline V gene (reference sequence). V dropped 7 bases and J dropped 0; count of bases not matched to a gene: 7. CDR3 length equals 15 residues. CDR3 nucleotides: TGTGCCAGCAACTTAGCGGGTATAAGCACAGATACGCAGTATTTT. Translation gives CASNLAGISTDTQYF.

The rearrangement uses TRBV6-5 and TRBJ1-4; 9 bases map to TRBD1. Trimming cost V 7 bases and J 7 bases; bases outside gene matches: 7. The CDR3 length is 14 residues. Germline V gene lookup returns CDR1 MNHEY and CDR2 SVGAGI. The CDR3, as DNA: TGTGCCAGCACCACTCAGGGACAGGGTGAAAAACTGTTTTTT. Translation: CASTTQGQGEKLFF.